This T cell receptor (beta chain) is from a study of T cell responses to AZD1222 COVID-19 vaccine. TCRdb keeps only in-frame clones here, not all; method: immunoSEQ multiplex PCR. The table lists under 60,000 clones, about 81% of them singletons. This clone was observed a single time. Its antigen is not known. Study findings and constraints: Recipients of AZD1222 seropositive at baseline numbered only 6 or 7. White British ancestry dominated among donors, who included more females, and clonal diversity was possibly underestimated. Sampling captured repertoires only after the peak T cell response. Spike-specific TCR breadth rose after two AZD1222 doses, and depth rose as well.

Germline CDR1 and CDR2: SQVTM and ANQGSEA. V shed 8 bases, J shed 0 bases, and the junction held 6 bases outside the gene matches. The CDR3 loop spans 15 amino acids. This chain links TRBV29-1 with TRBJ2-1, with 11 positions matching TRBD2. Source: peripheral blood, taken on day 0 of AZD1222 vaccination. This TCR derives from an adult in good health. The CDR3 loop is CSTGLAGGSYNEQFF. DNA for the CDR3: TGCAGCACGGGCCTAGCGGGGGGCTCCTACAATGAGCAGTTCTTC.